Listed below are T cell receptor beta chains from one sample, sequenced in a study of blood T cell repertoires in COVID-19. The repertoire was sequenced with immunoSEQ multiplex PCR; TCRdb's copy has only in-frame clones and lacks some. The sample contains some 78,000 clones, about 83% of which appear only once. Specimen: peripheral blood. The receptors derive from a man aged 50-60 years with acute or convalescent COVID-19. Both conserved end residues are part of each CDR3. Fields, in order: clone size, D gene, V gene, J gene, CDR3 DNA, CDR3 protein. The D gene is left open where the match is weak. Size values are once, few and many counts, or a class for expanded clones, and some rows have none.

-	TRBD1	TRBV6-5	TRBJ1-2	TGTGCCAGCAGTTACCGCAGGACAGGGAACTATGGCTACACCTTC	CASSYRRTGNYGYTF
-	-	TRBV19	TRBJ2-1	TGTGCCAGTAGTATAGAGGCGGGGAGCTCCTACAATGAGCAGTTCTTC	CASSIEAGSSYNEQFF
-	-	TRBV6-5	TRBJ1-6	TGTGCCAGCAGGCGGACACTTTCACCCCTCCACTTT	CASRRTLSPLHF
-	-	TRBV7-2	TRBJ1-5	TGTGCCAGCAGCTTAGTTGTCGGTAGCAATCAGCCCCAGCATTTT	CASSLVVGSNQPQHF
-	TRBD1	TRBV4-3	TRBJ1-1	TGCGCCAGCAGCCAGGATGACAGGGGGGCTTTCTTT	CASSQDDRGAFF
once	TRBD1	TRBV29-1	TRBJ2-7	TGCAGCGTTGAAAAGGGGACAGGAACCTACGAGCAGTACTTC	CSVEKGTGTYEQYF
-	-	TRBV6-5	TRBJ2-7	TGTGCCAGCAGTTACTCGTTTCGCGGGGGCATCTACGAGCAGTACTTC	CASSYSFRGGIYEQYF
-	-	TRBV12-3/TRBV12-4	TRBJ2-1	TGTGCCAGCAGTGCAGGGGCTGAGCAGTTCTTC	CASSAGAEQFF
-	-	TRBV6-6	TRBJ2-1	TGTGCCACTCAAAGGGGGGGTAATGAGCAGTTCTTC	CATQRGGNEQFF
-	-	TRBV6-5	TRBJ1-2	TGTGCCAGCAGACCTTCAGCCGGGTTCGGCTATGGCTACACCTTC	CASRPSAGFGYGYTF
-	TRBD2	TRBV28	TRBJ2-7	TGTGCCAGCAGTAGTACTAGCGGGGCGGACGAGCAGTACTTC	CASSSTSGADEQYF
-	TRBD1	TRBV6-2/TRBV6-3	TRBJ1-1	TGTGCCAGCAGCGGGACAGACAATGAAGCTTTCTTT	CASSGTDNEAFF
-	-	TRBV19	TRBJ2-1	TGTGCCAGTAGTTTCCGGGACACCTACTACAATGAGCAGTTCTTC	CASSFRDTYYNEQFF
-	-	TRBV27	TRBJ1-4	TGTGCCAGCGGCCCGATCGTGGCAACTAATGAAAAACTGTTTTTT	CASGPIVATNEKLFF
-	-	TRBV11-3	TRBJ2-7	TGTGCCAGCAGGAGCATCGGGGGCTCCTACGAGCAGTACTTC	CASRSIGGSYEQYF
-	-	TRBV2	TRBJ1-5	TGTGCCAGCAGCCCCAGACAGGTTGGGAATCAGCCCCAGCATTTT	CASSPRQVGNQPQHF
-	TRBD1	TRBV2	TRBJ1-6	TGTGCCAGCAGTTTCGGACAGGGGAATTCACCCCTCCACTTT	CASSFGQGNSPLHF
-	TRBD1	TRBV6-5	TRBJ1-2	TGTGCCAGCAGTTACGGCCTCGGACAGGGACTTTGGGGCTACACCTTC	CASSYGLGQGLWGYTF
-	-	TRBV21-1	TRBJ2-3	TGTGCCAGCAGCATCATTCCGGGACAGGGGTACGGGACTAGCGGGACCTGGGCGCAGTATTTT	CASSIIPGQGYGTSGTWAQYF
-	TRBD2	TRBV14	TRBJ2-3	TGTGCCAGCAGCCAGCAACCCCCGGGACTAGCGGGCCCTCGCGGAGATACGCAGTATTTT	CASSQQPPGLAGPRGDTQYF
-	-	TRBV3-1/TRBV3-2	TRBJ2-7	TGTGCCAGCAGCCTGGCAGGGGGGTCCTACGAGCAGTACTTC	CASSLAGGSYEQYF
many	-	TRBV6-2/TRBV6-3	TRBJ1-5	TGTGCCAGCAGTCATGGGCGGGGGGGCATCTATAGCAATCAGCCCCAGCATTTT	CASSHGRGGIYSNQPQHF
-	-	TRBV11-2	TRBJ1-3	TGTGCCAGCACCTTAAACTTCGGAAACACCATATATTTT	CASTLNFGNTIYF
-	-	TRBV4-2	TRBJ2-1	TGTGCCAGCAGCCCAGAAGTGAGTCGCAATGAGCAGTTCTTC	CASSPEVSRNEQFF
-	TRBD2	TRBV5-1	TRBJ2-1	TGCGCCAGCAGCTTGGTAGCGGGTACCTACAATGAGCAGTTCTTC	CASSLVAGTYNEQFF
-	TRBD1	TRBV4-1	TRBJ1-6	TGCGCCAGCAGCCAAGGAACAGGGGCTAATTCACCCCTCCACTTT	CASSQGTGANSPLHF
-	TRBD1	TRBV7-9	TRBJ2-7	TGTGCCAGCAGCTCCCACAGGGGCGAGGAGCAGTACTTC	CASSSHRGEEQYF
-	-	TRBV7-8	TRBJ1-3	TGTGCCAGCAGCTTACAGACAGTGTCCTCTGGAAACACCATATATTTT	CASSLQTVSSGNTIYF
once	TRBD2	TRBV24-1	TRBJ2-1	TGTGCCACGGGGGGACTAGCGGGCAATGAGCAGTTCTTC	CATGGLAGNEQFF
-	-	TRBV18	TRBJ2-5	TGTGCCAGCTCACCATCAGGGGAAGAGACCCAGTACTTC	CASSPSGEETQYF
-	-	TRBV6-8	TRBJ2-3	TGTGCCAGCAGTTACTCGTTTTGCGGGAGCACAGATACGCAGTATTTT	CASSYSFCGSTDTQYF
-	-	TRBV11-1	TRBJ2-1	TGTGCCAGCAGCTTAGGTCCCGGCAATGAGCAGTTCTTC	CASSLGPGNEQFF
-	TRBD2	TRBV11-2	TRBJ2-5	TGTGCCAGCAGCCTGGGGAGCGGGAGGGGAGAGACCCAGTACTTC	CASSLGSGRGETQYF
-	TRBD1	TRBV5-1	TRBJ2-3	TGCGCCAGCAGCTTGGAGCCCCTGGGACAGTTGAGCACAGATACGCAGTATTTT	CASSLEPLGQLSTDTQYF
-	TRBD1	TRBV27	TRBJ2-6	TGTGCCAGCAGTTCCCTGGGACAGATAAGCTCTGGGGCCAACGTCCTGACTTTC	CASSSLGQISSGANVLTF
once	-	TRBV27	TRBJ2-7	TGTGCCAGCAGTTTAAGAGAATCCTACGAGCAGTACTTC	CASSLRESYEQYF
-	TRBD1	TRBV27	TRBJ2-7	TGTGCCAGCAGTGATACAGGGGGCGCAAGTCTGTACGAGCAGTACTTC	CASSDTGGASLYEQYF
-	TRBD2	TRBV9	TRBJ2-7	TGTGCCAGCAGCGTAGCTCCAACGCGGGGGGATTCCTCCTACGAGCAGTACTTC	CASSVAPTRGDSSYEQYF
-	TRBD1	TRBV3-1/TRBV3-2	TRBJ1-2	TGTGCCAGCAGCCAAGACCCGCCGCGGACAGGGTTGATCTATGGCTACACCTTC	CASSQDPPRTGLIYGYTF
-	-	TRBV7-2	TRBJ1-1	TGTGCCAGCAGCTTTGCGGGGAACACTGGGGCTGAAGCTTTCTTT	CASSFAGNTGAEAFF
-	TRBD2	TRBV5-1	TRBJ2-5	TGCGCCAGCAGCTTGCCCCCTAGCGGGGGGGCGAAGACCCAGTACTTC	CASSLPPSGGAKTQYF
-	TRBD1	TRBV18	TRBJ1-2	TGTGCCAGCTCACTGAGGACAGGGTCCTTGGCTAACTATGGCTACACCTTC	CASSLRTGSLANYGYTF
-	TRBD1	TRBV7-9	TRBJ1-6	TGTGCCAGCAGTGGACAGGGGGCGCCTAATTCACCCCTCCACTTT	CASSGQGAPNSPLHF
-	-	TRBV6-1	TRBJ1-5	TGTGCCAGCAGTGTTCACTACGGGACACCTAAGGGACAGCCCCAGCATTTT	CASSVHYGTPKGQPQHF
once	-	TRBV27	TRBJ2-1	TGTGCCAGCAGAGGACAGGGAGGGGACAATGAGCAGTTCTTC	CASRGQGGDNEQFF
-	-	TRBV9	TRBJ2-1	TGTGCCAGCAGTATAAACTCCTACAATGAGCAGTTCTTC	CASSINSYNEQFF
few	-	TRBV6-2/TRBV6-3	TRBJ2-7	TGTGCCAGCAGTTACACGTCGGCGGGAACCTACGAGCAGTACTTC	CASSYTSAGTYEQYF
-	-	TRBV7-2	TRBJ2-1	TGTGCCAGCAGCTTAATACGTACGGCGGGCGAGCAGTTCTTC	CASSLIRTAGEQFF
-	-	TRBV7-9	TRBJ2-3	TGTGCCAGCAGCCCGCAGCGTCCACGCACAGATACGCAGTATTTT	CASSPQRPRTDTQYF
-	-	TRBV6-6	TRBJ1-1	TGTGCCAGCAGCCCCCTTGGGGGGGAACCTGAAGCTTTCTTT	CASSPLGGEPEAFF
-	-	TRBV6-4	TRBJ2-3	TGTGCCAGCAGTGGGTCGGGAGAGGCCACAGATACGCAGTATTTT	CASSGSGEATDTQYF
-	TRBD1	TRBV10-2	TRBJ2-7	TGCGCCAGCAGTGGGAATACAGGGGACGAGCAGTACTTC	CASSGNTGDEQYF
-	TRBD1	TRBV14	TRBJ2-1	TGTGCCTCCACCCCCGGGACAGGGGGCGCGTTGGTGCAGTTCTTC	CASTPGTGGALVQFF
-	-	TRBV19	TRBJ2-1	TGTGCCAGTAGTATTTCAGGGTACAATGAGCAGTTCTTC	CASSISGYNEQFF
-	-	TRBV28	TRBJ2-7	TGTGCCAGCAGTCTGCAGGGGGGCGAGCAGTACTTC	CASSLQGGEQYF
-	TRBD1	TRBV3-1/TRBV3-2	TRBJ1-6	TGTGCCAGCAGCAACAGACAGGGAAAGTCACCCCTCCACTTT	CASSNRQGKSPLHF
-	TRBD2	TRBV6-4	TRBJ2-3	TGTGCCAGCAGTGACCACAGCGGGGGGGCCTCAGATACGCAGTATTTT	CASSDHSGGASDTQYF